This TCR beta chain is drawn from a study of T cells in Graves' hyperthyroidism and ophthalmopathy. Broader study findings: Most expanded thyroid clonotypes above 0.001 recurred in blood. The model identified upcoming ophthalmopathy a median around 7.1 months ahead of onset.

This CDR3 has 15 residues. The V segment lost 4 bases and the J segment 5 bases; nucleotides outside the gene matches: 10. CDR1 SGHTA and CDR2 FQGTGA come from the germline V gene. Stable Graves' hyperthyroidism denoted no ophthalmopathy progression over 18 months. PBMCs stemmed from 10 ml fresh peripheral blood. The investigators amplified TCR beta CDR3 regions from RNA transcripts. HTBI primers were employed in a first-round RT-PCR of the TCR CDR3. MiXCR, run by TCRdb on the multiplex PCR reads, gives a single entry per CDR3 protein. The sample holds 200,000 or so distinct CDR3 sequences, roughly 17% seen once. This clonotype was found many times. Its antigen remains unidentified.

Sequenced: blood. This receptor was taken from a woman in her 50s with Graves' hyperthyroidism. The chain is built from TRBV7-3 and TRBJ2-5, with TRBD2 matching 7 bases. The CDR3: CASSSMGPSGETQYF. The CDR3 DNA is TGTGCCAGCAGCTCCATGGGACCTAGCGGCGAGACCCAGTACTTC.